Listed here are 26 T cell receptor beta chains from one sample, sequenced in a study of CD8+CD57+ T cells in acquired aplastic anemia. Genomic DNA, serving as template, underwent TCR beta VDJ and CDR3 profiling. Using its own MiXCR run on the reads, TCRdb lists one record per CDR3 protein. The sample lists 350,000 to 450,000 distinct CDR3 sequences, under 80% occurring once. The sequenced sample was sorted CD4+, CD8+, or CD8+CD57+ T cells (not recorded which) from PBMCs. These receptor sequences come from a human donor in good health, serving as a control.

This chain joins TRBV7-6 and TRBJ1-3; D is unclear. CDR3 length: 15 residues. Germline CDR1 and CDR2: SGHVS and FNYEAQ. V was pared by 5 bases and J by 16 bases, with 27 bases between. The CDR3 spells CASSDAFPGSGNNYF. CDR3 coding DNA: TGTGCCAGCAGCGATGCGTTCCCCGGATCAGGAAACAACTATTTT.

V and J are TRBV7-3 and TRBJ1-6; D remains unclear. CDR3 length: 15 amino acids. Trimming took 9 bases from V and 15 from J, leaving 27 bases between them. Germline V gene lookup returns CDR1 SGHTA and CDR2 FQGTGA. The CDR3 spells CASSEAGLVNSRLHF. CDR3 nucleotides: TGTGCCAGTAGTGAAGCGGGCCTCGTTAATTCCCGCCTCCACTTT.

The chain carries TRBV19 and TRBJ2-7; D may be TRBD2 (6 bases). The CDR3 has 15 residues. The germline gives CDR1 LNHDA, CDR2 SQIVND (reference sequence). Trimming stripped 9 bases from V and 6 bases from J, with 24 bases between. This chain's CDR3 is CASSISEGLACEQYF. The CDR3 DNA reads TGTGCCAGCAGCATCTCGGAGGGGCTCGCCTGCGAGCAGTACTTC.

The chain combines TRBV20-1 with TRBJ2-5, with D hard to call. Trimming removed 4 bases from V and 6 bases from J, with 18 bases in between. The CDR3 consists of 14 residues. Germline CDR1 is DFQATT and CDR2 is SNEGSKA (reference sequence). The DNA for the CDR3 is TGCAGTGCTAATCTTGGGCGAGCAGTACAGACCCAGTACTTC. Protein sequence: CSANLGRAVQTQYF.

Details on this clonotype: Germline and junction disagree at one end, which may indicate a read error. This sequence joins TRBV15 and TRBJ2-7; unclear D gene. The length of the CDR3 is 14 residues. The germline CDR1 and CDR2 sequences are LNHNV and YYDKDF (reference sequence). The DNA of the CDR3 is TGTGCCAGCAGCACCCGTCGCGCCGGCTACGGGCAGTACTTC. Its translation: CASSTRRAGYGQYF. Together with reference TRBV15 and TRBJ2-7, the CDR3 gives the full variable domain: DAMVIQNPRYQVTQFGKPVTLSCSQTLNHNVMYWYQQKSSQAPKLLFHYYDKDFNNEADTPDNFQSRRPNTSFCFLDIRSPGLGDTAMYLCASSTRRAGYGQYFGPGTRLTVT.

As regards this clonotype: One end of the junction fails to match germline, which may point to a read error. The J gene is TRBJ2-1, the V gene TRBV2; perhaps TRBD2 as D (5 bases). This CDR3 spans 12 amino acids. CDR1 and CDR2 from the germline V gene are SNHLY and FYNNEI. Here the CDR3 reads CATSGERDTQFF. In nucleotides, the CDR3 is TGTGCCACCAGTGGGGAGAGAGATACGCAGTTCTTC.

This clonotype was seen many times. V and J are TRBV29-1 and TRBJ1-1; tentatively, D is TRBD1 (5 bases). CDR3 length: 13 amino acids. Germline CDR1 reads SQVTM; CDR2 reads ANQGSEA. V lost 1 base and J 1 base, leaving 7 bases between the germline ends. This chain's CDR3 is CSVEGGWNTEAFF. In nucleotides, the CDR3 is TGCAGCGTTGAAGGGGGCTGGAACACTGAAGCTTTCTTT.

The chain recombines TRBV7-2 with TRBJ2-3; perhaps TRBD2 as D (6 bases). CDR1 SGHTA and CDR2 FQGNSA come from the germline V gene. CDR3 size: 14 residues. Trimming stripped 8 bases from V and 10 bases from J, with 22 bases between. CDR3 in amino acids: CASGGGTSSYAQYF. CDR3 DNA sequence: TGTGCCAGCGGCGGAGGGACGTCCTCATACGCGCAGTATTTT.

Concerning this clonotype itself: Compared with germline, one end of the junction differs, possibly owing to a read error. The chain has TRBV7-9 and TRBJ2-3; D is ambiguous. Looked up from germline, CDR1 is SEHNR and CDR2 is FQNEAQ (reference sequence). CDR3 size: 14 residues. DNA for the CDR3: TGCGCCAGCAGCCAAATACTACGGCCAGAGACGCAGTATTTT. Its translation is CASSQILRPETQYF.

This clonotype was picked up a small number of times. This chain joins TRBV7-3 and TRBJ2-7; possible D gene TRBD2, 5 bases. The CDR3 runs to 13 residues. Germline assignment: CDR1 SGHTA and CDR2 FQGTGA. V was trimmed by 5 bases and J by 7 bases, leaving 15 bases between them. The CDR3 nucleotides are TGTGCCAGCAGCCCCGAGGCGCGCGGGGAGCAGTACTTC. Its translation is CASSPEARGEQYF.

This clonotype was seen many times. The V and J genes are TRBV9 and TRBJ1-3; no definite D call. The CDR3 consists of 17 residues. Deletions cut 4 bases from V and 0 bases from J, with 17 bases between. Germline V gene lookup returns CDR1 SGDLS and CDR2 YYNGEE. CDR3 sequence reads: CASSPRAGPSSGNTIYF. The DNA of the CDR3 is TGTGCCAGCAGCCCACGGGCGGGTCCGAGCTCTGGAAACACCATATATTTT.

Of note for this clonotype: The limits of the CDR3 on the DNA are not certain, so only TCRdb's listed CDR3 is given. The chain has TRBV14 and TRBJ2-7; whether TRBD2, the table's D call, matches the DNA was not checked. Counting both end residues, the CDR3 totals 22 amino acids. Looked up from germline, CDR1 is SGHDN and CDR2 is FVKESK. The chain's CDR3 is CASSRGGKDTQYFGPGTYEQYF.

About this clonotype itself: The final CDR3 position lacks the conserved phenylalanine or tryptophan, pointing to a likely read error. The DNA is omitted, as the CDR3 cannot be located on it reliably, and the CDR3 follows TCRdb's listing. The rearrangement links TRBV10-3 to TRBJ1-3. The CDR3 has 13 amino acids, counting both end residues. Germline CDR1 ENHRY, CDR2 SYGVKD. The CDR3 reads CAISEGAGNTGYT.

This clonotype showed up many times. This CDR3 reads CASSSRKGSYNEQFF. The CDR3 region has the DNA TGTGCCAGCAGTTCGAGGAAGGGCTCCTACAATGAGCAGTTCTTC. The chain joins TRBV6-6 to TRBJ2-1, with D unclear. The ends were cut back, 4 bases at V and 0 bases at J, with 10 bases in the middle. Germline CDR1 MNHNY, CDR2 SVGAGI (reference sequence). The CDR3 extends over 15 amino acids.

On this clonotype: A read error may produce the germline difference seen at one junction end. The chain couples TRBV9 to TRBJ1-2; 9 bases line up with TRBD1. Germline CDR1 SGDLS, CDR2 YYNGEE. The CDR3 contains 13 residues. The CDR3 DNA reads as TGTGCCAGCAGCGTAGGGACAGGGGTAGACTACCAGTTC. Residues: CASSVGTGVDYQF.

This chain links TRBV5-4 with TRBJ2-1; D possibly corresponds to TRBD2 (7 bases). The CDR3 covers 17 residues. Looked up from germline, CDR1 is SGHNT and CDR2 is YYREEE (reference sequence). V was clipped by 2 bases and J by 4 bases, with 19 bases between them. This CDR3 is CASSFAGNEGGYNEQFF. The DNA of the CDR3 is TGTGCCAGCAGCTTCGCGGGTAATGAGGGGGGGTACAATGAGCAGTTCTTC.

A word on this clonotype: This CDR3 is missing its conserved last phenylalanine or tryptophan, likely due to a read error. Here the CDR3 reads CASRVDRAPGNTIYS. As DNA, the CDR3 is TGTGCCAGCAGGGTTGACAGGGCCCCTGGAAACACCATATATTCT. V and J are TRBV6-1 and TRBJ1-3, with TRBD1 matching over 7 bases. The CDR3 totals 15 residues. Germline V gives CDR1 MNHNS, CDR2 SASEGT. With V trimmed by 6 bases and J by 2 bases, 7 bases remained unmatched.

The chain carries TRBV10-3 and TRBJ2-1; TRBD2 aligns across 8 bases. This CDR3 is built from 13 residues. Per the germline V gene, CDR1 is ENHRY and CDR2 is SYGVKD. Losses at the gene ends were 8 bases for V and 1 base for J; bases not matched to a gene: 1. CDR3 nucleotide sequence: TGTGCCATCGCGGGGGGATCCTACAATGAGCAGTTCTTC. Translation: CAIAGGSYNEQFF.

This clonotype came up many times. The chain links TRBV7-6 to TRBJ1-1; 7 bases are shared with TRBD1. Germline V lookup: CDR1 SGHVS, CDR2 FNYEAQ. The CDR3 totals 13 residues. Losses at the gene ends were 5 bases for V and 4 bases for J; bases not matched to a gene: 4. The CDR3 bases are TGTGCCAGCAGCCGGGGGACAGCCACTGAAGCTTTCTTT. Its translation is CASSRGTATEAFF.

Remarks on this clonotype: Since no conserved phenylalanine or tryptophan closes the CDR3, a read error is the likely cause. The V and J genes are TRBV7-8 and TRBJ2-1; 10 bases are a match to TRBD1. Germline values: CDR1 SGHVS, CDR2 FQNEAQ. The junction had 14 bases not matched to a gene; V was cut back by 5 bases and J by 7 bases. The CDR3 is made up of 17 amino acids. The CDR3 region has the DNA TGTGCCAGCAGCCGGGACAGGGGTCCGGCAACTATGAATGAGCAGTTCTCC. It codes for CASSRDRGPATMNEQFS.

The table lists this clonotype with many counts. The CDR3 nucleotides read TGTGCCAGCAGCTTAGGTCTCAGGGTGGCTGAAGCTTTCTTT. It codes for CASSLGLRVAEAFF. The chain has TRBV11-2 and TRBJ1-1, with D possibly being TRBD1 (5 bases). Germline-derived CDR1 and CDR2 are SGHAT and FQNNGV. The CDR3 is made up of 14 amino acids. Trimming cost V 1 base and J 6 bases, with 12 bases left between them. The full variable domain, in which reference TRBV11-2 and TRBJ1-1 provide the parts outside the CDR3, is EAGVAQSPRYKIIEKRQSVAFWCNPISGHATLYWYQQILGQGPKLLIQFQNNGVVDDSQLPKDRFSAERLKGVDSTLKIQPAKLEDSAVYLCASSLGLRVAEAFFGQGTRLTVV.

Worth noting for this clonotype: At one end the junction does not follow the germline gene, possibly because of a read error. The DNA of the CDR3 is TGTGCCAGCAGCTCGGCCGGACAGGGAAACTACGGGCAGTACTTC. Protein sequence: CASSSAGQGNYGQYF. V and J are TRBV19 and TRBJ2-7; 8 bases match TRBD1. The CDR3 has 15 residues. In germline, CDR1 is LNHDA, CDR2 SQIVND (reference sequence).

In its sample, this clonotype was seen once. The junction departs from the called germline gene at one end, perhaps through a read error. The chain links TRBV10-2 to TRBJ2-3, with D possibly TRBD2 on 6 matching bases. The CDR3 runs to 14 residues. CDR1 is WSHSY, CDR2 SAAADI, per germline. The CDR3 protein is CASSVRLGGSTQYF. DNA of the CDR3: TGTGCCAGCAGTGTGCGCCTTGGGGGGAGTACGCAGTATTTT.

V usage is TRBV2 and J usage is TRBJ2-5; 12 nucleotides agree with TRBD2. The length of the CDR3 is 13 residues. V dropped 6 bases and J dropped 11; count of bases not matched to a gene: 7. Per the germline V gene, CDR1 is SNHLY and CDR2 is FYNNEI. The CDR3 is CASRTSGRNEQYF. The CDR3, as DNA: TGTGCCAGCAGGACTAGCGGGAGAAATGAGCAGTACTTC.

The rearrangement uses TRBV12-3 or TRBV12-4 and TRBJ2-3; D is unclear. The CDR3 runs 15 residues. With 6 bases removed from V and 0 bases from J, the gap between germline ends came to 13 bases. CDR3: CASRPRSLSTDTQYF. The DNA of the CDR3 is TGTGCCAGCAGACCCCGGAGCCTCAGCACAGATACGCAGTATTTT.

The V call is TRBV5-6, the J call TRBJ2-7; D assignment may be TRBD1 or TRBD2 (5 bases each). There are 14 residues in the CDR3. Germline assignment: CDR1 SGHDT and CDR2 YYEEEE. V lost 3 bases and J 0 bases, leaving 10 bases between the germline ends. CDR3 bases: TGTGCCAGCAGCTGGGGACGAGGCTCCTACGAGCAGTACTTC. It specifies CASSWGRGSYEQYF.